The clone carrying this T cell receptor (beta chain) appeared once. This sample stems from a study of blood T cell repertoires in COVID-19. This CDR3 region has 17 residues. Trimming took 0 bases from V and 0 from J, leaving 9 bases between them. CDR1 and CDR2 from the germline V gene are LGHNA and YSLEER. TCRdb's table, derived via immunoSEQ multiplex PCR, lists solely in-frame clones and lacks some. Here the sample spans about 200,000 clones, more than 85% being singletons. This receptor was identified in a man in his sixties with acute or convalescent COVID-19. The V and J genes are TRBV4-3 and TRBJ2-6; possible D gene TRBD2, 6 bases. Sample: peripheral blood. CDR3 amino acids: CASSQDSGPSGANVLTF. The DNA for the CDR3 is TGCGCCAGCAGCCAAGATAGCGGACCCTCTGGGGCCAACGTCCTGACTTTC.